This TCR beta chain was captured by sequencing in a study of T cell responses to AZD1222 COVID-19 vaccine (dated by TCRdb to the early 2020s). General notes on the study: AZD1222 recipients with second doses at about 4 weeks or about 12 weeks were pooled, because spike-specific TCR depth and breadth did not differ between schedules. TCR sequencing was performed for about 240 trial participants, of whom some 200 were given two doses of AZD1222 and around 26 were given two doses of MenACWY control vaccine. Enrollment into the trials was organized by age into subgroups of 18-55, 56-69 and 70-plus years, and those subgroups contained approximately 160, 26 and 62 TCR-sequenced participants, respectively.

The CDR3 sequence holds 16 residues, the cysteine and phenylalanine included. Of all the DNA, just the CDR3 is kept, 48 bases in frame from base 1. CDR1 and CDR2 are drawn from the germline V gene (reference sequence): LNHDA, SQIVND. Compared with germline, V lacks 6 bases and J lacks 6 bases; bases without a gene match: 11. The CDR3 regions of human TCRbeta chains were analyzed by immunosequencing. Processing in the source paper ran as follows. Repertoire TCRs were matched against a reference library of SARS-CoV-2-specific TCRs generated with the MIRA antigen-specificity platform. Breadth meant the fraction of unique TCRs that were SARS-CoV-2-associated, whereas depth meant the fraction of total T cells that were SARS-CoV-2-associated. Using the MIRA data, each spike-specific TCR was assigned both to the spike region to which the TCR was reactive and to a CD4 or CD8 class. Log10-transformed breadth and depth values were compared by one-way ANOVA with Sidak's multiple comparisons tests. TCRdb's version of the immuneACCESS table is confined to in-frame rearrangements and falls short of the full clone set. An unresolved V gene accounts for under half of the shortfall where checked; the remainder is of unknown origin. The D gene and trimming were derived from the DNA, and the V and J assignments and clone size from that table. The sample contains around 120,000 clones, over 75% of them found a single time. Around 7.2% of the sample goes to the ten largest clones.

Broad study findings and their caveats: Spike-specific TCR breadth and depth rose significantly after two AZD1222 doses compared with day 0 and with MenACWY recipients. Reportedly, close to half of the unique spike-specific TCRs recognized epitopes lying outside the regions that are mutated in the B.1.351 and B.1.1.7 variants. Most participants were white British and females outnumbered males, and the authors suggested that clonal diversity may have been underestimated. Only six AZD1222 recipients were SARS-CoV-2 seropositive at baseline, limiting conclusions about previously exposed vaccinees. In the small 56-69-year group, the increase in depth fell short of significance, most likely because of low power. Because no day 14 peak-response samples were available, the repertoires could be characterized only after the peak T cell response. The whole spike protein was spanned by vaccine-associated CD4 TCRs, and dominant responses were seen in regions 160-218 and 743-854.

In the paper's terms, the time point label means: baseline before first vaccination. Vaccinee samples came from UK trials COV001 and COV002, including a single-blind randomized controlled phase 2/3 trial of AZD1222 (ChAdOx1 nCoV-19) in healthy adults. Trial participant PBMC samples were collected at day 0 and day 28 after the second dose for TCRbeta chain sequencing. About this clone: No cognate antigen has been identified for it. No qualities accompany the bases; no much larger clone lies one base away.

The sample here was peripheral blood, taken on day 0 of AZD1222 vaccination. The receptor chain draws on TRBV19 and TRBJ2-1; TRBD1 aligns with 10 central bases. The clonotype comes from an adult in good health. The nucleotide sequence is given as TGTGCCAGTAGGTCGTTTAAGGGACAGGGGCGCAATGAGCAGTTCTTC. This sequence encodes CASRSFKGQGRNEQFF.